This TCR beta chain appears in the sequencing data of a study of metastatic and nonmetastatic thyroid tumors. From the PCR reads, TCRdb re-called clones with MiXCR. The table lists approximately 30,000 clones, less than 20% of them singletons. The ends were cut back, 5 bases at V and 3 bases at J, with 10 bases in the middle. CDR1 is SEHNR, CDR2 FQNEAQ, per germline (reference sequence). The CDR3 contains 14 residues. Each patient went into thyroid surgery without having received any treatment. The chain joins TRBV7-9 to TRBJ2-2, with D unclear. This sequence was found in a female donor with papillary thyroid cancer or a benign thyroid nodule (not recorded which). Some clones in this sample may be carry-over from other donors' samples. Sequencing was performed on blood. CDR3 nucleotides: TGTGCCAGCAGCCCACAAACGCACACCGGGGAGCTGTTTTTT. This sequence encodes CASSPQTHTGELFF.